This T cell receptor beta chain was captured by sequencing in a study of blood T cell repertoires in COVID-19. Looking at the study overall: Spain, Italy and the United States supplied samples that represented acute and convalescent COVID-19. Sources were T cells, B-cell-depleted T cells, or PBMCs; the material itself was cDNA or gDNA.

The protocol was immunoSEQ multiplex PCR, while the TCRdb copy is restricted to in-frame clones and leaves out a portion. Of nearly 200,000 clones in the sample, roughly 80% were seen once. Cohort assignment relied on participant-reported clinical history. The sample comprised PBMCs or T cells enriched from blood (not recorded which). The TCR was taken from a man aged 40-55 years who had recovered from COVID-19.

The CDR3 loop reads CASSTTEMNTEAFF. The CDR3 DNA is TGTGCCAGCTCAACGACAGAAATGAACACTGAAGCTTTCTTT. This chain connects TRBV18 to TRBJ1-1; TRBD1 is a possible D gene (5 bases). The V and J ends lost 5 bases and 0 bases respectively, with 10 bases between them. There are 14 residues in the CDR3. Per the germline V gene, CDR1 is KGHSH and CDR2 is LQKENI.